The sequence of this T cell receptor (beta chain) was determined in a study of blood T cell repertoires in COVID-19. Trimming at V came to 0 bases and at J to 5 bases, leaving 4 bases not matched to a gene. In germline, CDR1 is LGHNA, CDR2 YSLEER. The CDR3 totals 15 residues. Sequenced by immunoSEQ multiplex PCR; TCRdb stores in-frame clones only, minus some. The profile shows around 160,000 clones, 84% of them singletons. This clone was found many times. The V gene is TRBV4-3, the J gene TRBJ1-3; 7 bases match TRBD1. The TCR sequence derives from a woman aged 45-60 years who had been exposed to COVID-19. Sequencing was done on a sample of PBMCs or T cells enriched from blood (not recorded which). The CDR3 coding sequence is TGCGCCAGCAGCCAAGATAACAGGGGACGAAACACCATATATTTT. Protein sequence: CASSQDNRGRNTIYF.